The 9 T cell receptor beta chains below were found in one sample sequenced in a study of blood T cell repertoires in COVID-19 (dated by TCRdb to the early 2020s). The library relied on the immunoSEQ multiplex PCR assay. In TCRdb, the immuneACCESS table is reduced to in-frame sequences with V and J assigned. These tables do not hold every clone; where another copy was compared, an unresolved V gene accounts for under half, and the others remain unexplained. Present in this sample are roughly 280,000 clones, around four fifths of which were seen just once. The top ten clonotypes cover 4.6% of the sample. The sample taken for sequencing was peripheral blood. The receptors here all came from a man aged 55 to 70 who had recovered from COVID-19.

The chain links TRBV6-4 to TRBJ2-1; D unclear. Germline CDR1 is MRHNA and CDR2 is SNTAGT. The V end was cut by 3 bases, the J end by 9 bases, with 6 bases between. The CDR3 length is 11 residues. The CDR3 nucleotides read TGTGCCAGCAGTGAGGCAGGTGAGCAGTTCTTC. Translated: CASSEAGEQFF.

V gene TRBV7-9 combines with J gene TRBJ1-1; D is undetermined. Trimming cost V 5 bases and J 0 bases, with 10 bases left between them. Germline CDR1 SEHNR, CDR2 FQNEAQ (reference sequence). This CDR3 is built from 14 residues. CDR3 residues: CASSPPPLNTEAFF. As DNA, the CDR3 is TGTGCCAGCAGCCCTCCTCCGTTGAACACTGAAGCTTTCTTT.

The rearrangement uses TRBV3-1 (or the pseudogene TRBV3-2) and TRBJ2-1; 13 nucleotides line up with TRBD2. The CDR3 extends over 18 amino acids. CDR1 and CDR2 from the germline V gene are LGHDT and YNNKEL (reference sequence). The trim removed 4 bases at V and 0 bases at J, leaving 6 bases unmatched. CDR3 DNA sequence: TGTGCCAGCAGCCGAAAGACTAGCGGGGGGCCCTCCTACAATGAGCAGTTCTTC. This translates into CASSRKTSGGPSYNEQFF.

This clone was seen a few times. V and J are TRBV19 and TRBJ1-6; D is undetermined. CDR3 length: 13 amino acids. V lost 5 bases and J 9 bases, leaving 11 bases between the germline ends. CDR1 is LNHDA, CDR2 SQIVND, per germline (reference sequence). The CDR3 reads CASSATGGSPLHF. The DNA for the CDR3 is TGTGCCAGTAGTGCGACGGGTGGTTCACCCCTCCACTTT.

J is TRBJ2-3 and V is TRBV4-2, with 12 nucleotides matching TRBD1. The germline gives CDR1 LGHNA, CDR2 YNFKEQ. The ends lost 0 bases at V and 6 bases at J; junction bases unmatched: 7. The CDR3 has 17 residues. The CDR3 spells CASSQDQGQGAADTQYF. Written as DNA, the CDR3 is TGTGCCAGCAGCCAAGATCAGGGACAGGGGGCGGCGGATACGCAGTATTTT.

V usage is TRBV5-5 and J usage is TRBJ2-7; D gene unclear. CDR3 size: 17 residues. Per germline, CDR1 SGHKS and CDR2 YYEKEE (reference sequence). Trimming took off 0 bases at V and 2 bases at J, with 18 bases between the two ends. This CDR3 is CASSLAPVAAVTYEQYF. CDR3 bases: TGTGCCAGCAGCTTGGCCCCCGTCGCGGCAGTGACCTACGAGCAGTACTTC.

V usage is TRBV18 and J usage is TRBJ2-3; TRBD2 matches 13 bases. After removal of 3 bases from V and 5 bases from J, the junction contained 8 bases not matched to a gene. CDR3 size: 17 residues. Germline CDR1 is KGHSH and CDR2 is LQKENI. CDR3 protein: CASSPYTSGGARDTQYF. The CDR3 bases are TGTGCCAGCTCACCTTACACTAGCGGGGGGGCCCGAGATACGCAGTATTTT.

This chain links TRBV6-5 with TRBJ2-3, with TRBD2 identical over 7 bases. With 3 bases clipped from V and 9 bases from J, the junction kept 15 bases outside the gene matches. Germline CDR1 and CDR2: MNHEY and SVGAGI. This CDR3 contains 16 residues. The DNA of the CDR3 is TGTGCCAGCAGTTATTACGGCGGCGGGGGACGGGACACGCAGTATTTT. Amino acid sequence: CASSYYGGGGRDTQYF.

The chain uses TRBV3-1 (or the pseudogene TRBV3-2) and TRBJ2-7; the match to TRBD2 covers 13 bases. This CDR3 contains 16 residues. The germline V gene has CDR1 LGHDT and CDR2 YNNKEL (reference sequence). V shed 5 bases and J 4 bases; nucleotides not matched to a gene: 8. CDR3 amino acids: CASSSRLAGGLYEQYF. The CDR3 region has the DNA TGTGCCAGCAGCTCCCGACTAGCGGGGGGTCTTTACGAGCAGTACTTC.